The 12 T cell receptor beta chains reported below all come from one sample, sequenced in a study of blood T cell repertoires in COVID-19. Measured with immunoSEQ multiplex PCR; TCRdb has only the in-frame clones, and not every one. This table holds 70,000 to 95,000 clones, over 80% found once. The sample comprised peripheral blood. Every receptor here comes from a woman aged 70-85 years with active or convalescent COVID-19.

This chain links TRBV19 with TRBJ2-1; no reliable D call. The V end was cut by 5 bases, the J end by 4 bases, with 6 bases between. The CDR3 spans 12 residues. In germline, CDR1 is LNHDA, CDR2 SQIVND (reference sequence). The CDR3 is CASSLRYNEQFF. The CDR3 DNA follows: TGTGCCAGTAGTCTAAGATACAATGAGCAGTTCTTC.

The chain couples TRBV7-2 to TRBJ2-5; 8 bases agree with TRBD2. Germline V gene lookup returns CDR1 SGHTA and CDR2 FQGNSA. The CDR3 extends over 14 amino acids. V shed 5 bases, J shed 9 bases, and the junction held 11 bases outside the gene matches. The CDR3: CASSLGGAVSAQYF. CDR3 sequence (DNA): TGTGCCAGCAGCCTCGGGGGGGCCGTTTCTGCCCAGTACTTC.

The chain carries TRBV7-9 and TRBJ2-5, with TRBD2 identical over 9 bases. The CDR3 covers 16 residues. Per the germline V gene, CDR1 is SEHNR and CDR2 is FQNEAQ (reference sequence). V was pared by 5 bases and J by 6 bases, with 13 bases of the junction left unmatched. The CDR3: CASSVVGGGAIKTQYF. Here the CDR3 DNA reads TGTGCCAGCAGCGTCGTGGGCGGGGGGGCGATAAAGACCCAGTACTTC.

This clone has more than one count but fewer than ten. This chain links TRBV7-2 with TRBJ2-7; TRBD1 matches 9 bases. J gave up 3 bases and V 5 bases, and 8 bases lay outside the gene matches. The CDR3 totals 15 residues. Germline V gene data show CDR1 as SGHTA and CDR2 as FQGNSA. The CDR3, as DNA: TGTGCCAGCAGCCCGGTGGGACAGGGTTACTACGAGCAGTACTTC. Translation gives CASSPVGQGYYEQYF.

The CDR3, as DNA: TGTGCCAGCATTTTGAAGGGACAGACCTACGAGCAGTACTTC. It specifies CASILKGQTYEQYF. The chain combines TRBV6-4 with TRBJ2-7, with 7 bases that match TRBD1. Germline trimming cut 7 bases from V and 2 bases from J; bases unmatched to any gene: 8. This CDR3 contains 14 residues. The V gene's germline CDR1 is MRHNA and CDR2 SNTAGT.

This chain links TRBV6-5 with TRBJ1-2; D might be TRBD1 (5 bases). CDR1 is MNHEY and CDR2 is SVGAGI in the germline V gene. This CDR3 spans 13 amino acids. Trimming pared 6 bases from V and 4 bases from J, leaving 12 bases between. CDR3 in amino acids: CASSPRVPYGYTF. The CDR3 DNA reads as TGTGCCAGCAGCCCCAGGGTTCCCTATGGCTACACCTTC.

The rearrangement uses TRBV6-5 and TRBJ1-5, with 9 nucleotides matching TRBD1. This CDR3 has 15 residues. With V trimmed by 6 bases and J by 4 bases, 7 bases remained unmatched. CDR1 is MNHEY, CDR2 SVGAGI, per germline. The CDR3 sequence: CASRAGQGWNQPQHF. CDR3 DNA sequence: TGTGCCAGCAGGGCCGGACAGGGGTGGAATCAGCCCCAGCATTTT.

This clone was counted once. This chain uses TRBV18 with TRBJ2-4, with D possibly TRBD2 on 5 matching bases. The CDR3 consists of 14 residues. V was pared by 2 bases and J by 7 bases, with 12 bases between. The germline V gene has CDR1 KGHSH and CDR2 LQKENI. The CDR3 DNA sequence: TGTGCCAGCTCACCAGAAGCTAGCTTGAACATTCAGTACTTC. It specifies CASSPEASLNIQYF.

This clone was picked up one time. The chain combines TRBV28 with TRBJ2-5, with TRBD1 matching 12 bases. This CDR3 region has 16 residues. J was trimmed by 9 bases and V by 2 bases; bases with no gene match: 10. Germline lookup yields CDR1 MDHEN and CDR2 SYDVKM. This chain's CDR3 is CASSLMGTGGPGAQYF. For the CDR3, the DNA is TGTGCCAGCAGTTTAATGGGGACAGGGGGCCCCGGGGCCCAGTACTTC.

The J gene is TRBJ2-1, the V gene TRBV24-1; 7 bases fit TRBD2. This CDR3 comprises 16 residues. V shed 3 bases, J shed 4 bases, and the junction held 8 bases outside the gene matches. Germline V gene sequence: CDR1 KGHDR, CDR2 SFDVKD. For the CDR3, the DNA is TGTGCCACCAGTGATGCCGGGACTAAAGGATACAATGAGCAGTTCTTC. Protein product: CATSDAGTKGYNEQFF.

This chain connects TRBV27 to TRBJ2-7; unclear D gene. The CDR3 is 13 amino acids. Germline V gene lookup returns CDR1 MNHEY and CDR2 SMNVEV (reference sequence). V lost 1 base, J lost 9 bases, and 13 bases lay in between. Here the CDR3 DNA reads TGTGCCAGCAGTTTATACCGCGACACCTCGCAGTACTTC. Translating it yields CASSLYRDTSQYF.

The chain uses TRBV5-6 and TRBJ1-6; a weak D match, TRBD1 (6 bases). The V end was cut by 1 base, the J end by 8 bases, with 16 bases between. The V gene's germline CDR1 is SGHDT and CDR2 YYEEEE. This CDR3 has 16 amino acids. CDR3 region: CASSLFRGAGDSPLHF. The CDR3, as DNA: TGTGCCAGCAGCTTGTTTCGGGGGGCGGGTGATTCACCCCTCCACTTT.